This T cell receptor (beta chain) originates from a study of blood T cell repertoires in COVID-19. Turning to the study itself: The samples span acute and convalescent COVID-19 from the United States, Italy and Spain.

The repertoire was sequenced with immunoSEQ multiplex PCR; TCRdb's copy has only in-frame clones and lacks some. The repertoire holds roughly 290,000 clones, with approximately 88% as singletons. The CDR3 is made up of 15 amino acids. Germline V gene data show CDR1 as SQVTM and CDR2 as ANQGSEA. The V gene lost 6 bases and the J gene lost 0 bases, with 12 bases spanning the gap. Researchers sorted participants into cohorts using their self-reported clinical history. The receptor was isolated from a middle-aged woman who had recovered from COVID-19. Sequencing used PBMCs or T cells enriched from blood (not recorded which). This rearrangement joins TRBV29-1 to TRBJ2-6; D is undetermined. The DNA for the CDR3 is TGCAGCGTCGGATACGGGTCCTCTGGGGCCAACGTCCTGACTTTC. Protein product: CSVGYGSSGANVLTF.